A selection of T cell receptor beta chains follows, all from one sample in a study of PD-1 blockade in classical Hodgkin lymphoma. Sequencing was performed with immunoSEQ multiplex PCR; in TCRdb, only in-frame clones are kept and a portion is missing. The sample has about 49,000 clones; 90% are singletons. The material was peripheral blood mononuclear cells (PBMCs), obtained before the fourth cycle of nivolumab. The source is a human donor with classical Hodgkin lymphoma. The CDR3 runs from the conserved cysteine through the conserved F or W. D genes are given only for firm matches. Clone size is shown for a subset of rows, as once, few, many or a class of expanded clone.

cdr3_aa: CASSLNLRMVFF
cdr3_nt: TGTGCCAGCAGTTTGAATCTCAGAATGGTGTTCTTC
d_call: -
clone_size: once
j_call: TRBJ2-1
v_call: TRBV28

cdr3_aa: CASSLSPSGNTIYF
cdr3_nt: TGTGCCAGCAGTTTAAGCCCCTCTGGAAACACCATATATTTT
d_call: -
clone_size: -
j_call: TRBJ1-3
v_call: TRBV28

cdr3_aa: CASSWGLAGGTSTDTQYF
cdr3_nt: TGCGCCAGCAGCTGGGGACTAGCGGGAGGGACTAGCACAGATACGCAGTATTTT
d_call: TRBD2
clone_size: -
j_call: TRBJ2-3
v_call: TRBV5-1

cdr3_aa: CASRITQGADGYTF
cdr3_nt: TGTGCCAGCAGGATAACCCAGGGAGCCGATGGCTACACCTTC
d_call: -
clone_size: -
j_call: TRBJ1-2
v_call: TRBV6-1

cdr3_aa: CAISEGSYSNQPQHF
cdr3_nt: TGTGCCATCAGTGAAGGGTCTTATAGCAATCAGCCCCAGCATTTT
d_call: -
clone_size: -
j_call: TRBJ1-5
v_call: TRBV10-3

cdr3_aa: CASSIAGGRVGAKNIQYF
cdr3_nt: TGTGCCAGTAGTATAGCGGGAGGGCGAGTTGGGGCCAAAAACATTCAGTACTTC
d_call: TRBD2
clone_size: -
j_call: TRBJ2-4
v_call: TRBV19

cdr3_aa: CASSHRGEQFF
cdr3_nt: TGTGCCAGCAGTCATAGGGGTGAGCAGTTCTTC
d_call: -
clone_size: -
j_call: TRBJ2-1
v_call: TRBV6-5

cdr3_aa: CASGQWDYLNEQYF
cdr3_nt: TGTGCCAGCGGACAATGGGACTACCTTAACGAGCAGTACTTC
d_call: TRBD2
clone_size: -
j_call: TRBJ2-7
v_call: TRBV16

cdr3_aa: CSVEIGQAGEQYF
cdr3_nt: TGCAGCGTTGAAATCGGACAGGCGGGCGAGCAGTACTTC
d_call: TRBD1
clone_size: -
j_call: TRBJ2-7
v_call: TRBV29-1

cdr3_aa: CAITESLAGTDTQYF
cdr3_nt: TGTGCCATCACCGAATCACTAGCTGGCACAGATACGCAGTATTTT
d_call: -
clone_size: -
j_call: TRBJ2-3
v_call: TRBV10-3

cdr3_aa: CAISYLWESHEAFF
cdr3_nt: TGTGCCATCAGTTACCTCTGGGAGTCTCACGAAGCTTTCTTT
d_call: -
clone_size: -
j_call: TRBJ1-1
v_call: TRBV10-3

cdr3_aa: CASTQGANYGYTF
cdr3_nt: TGTGCCAGCACACAGGGTGCTAACTATGGCTACACCTTC
d_call: -
clone_size: -
j_call: TRBJ1-2
v_call: TRBV25-1

cdr3_aa: CSVVPGSGGYTF
cdr3_nt: TGCAGCGTTGTCCCCGGGAGTGGTGGCTACACCTTC
d_call: -
clone_size: -
j_call: TRBJ1-2
v_call: TRBV29-1

cdr3_aa: CASGLVGGLGADTQYF
cdr3_nt: TGTGCTAGTGGTTTGGTAGGGGGACTAGGAGCAGATACGCAGTATTTT
d_call: TRBD2
clone_size: -
j_call: TRBJ2-3
v_call: TRBV12-5

cdr3_aa: CAISSLGGSGNTIYF
cdr3_nt: TGTGCCATCAGTTCACTAGGGGGCTCTGGAAACACCATATATTTT
d_call: -
clone_size: few
j_call: TRBJ1-3
v_call: TRBV10-3

cdr3_aa: CASSPTRGRQGHETQYF
cdr3_nt: TGTGCCAGCAGTCCGACGAGGGGGCGACAGGGTCATGAGACCCAGTACTTC
d_call: TRBD1
clone_size: -
j_call: TRBJ2-5
v_call: TRBV11-3

cdr3_aa: CASSPGLASQETQYF
cdr3_nt: TGTGCCAGCAGCCCGGGACTAGCGAGCCAAGAGACCCAGTACTTC
d_call: TRBD2
clone_size: -
j_call: TRBJ2-5
v_call: TRBV7-3

cdr3_aa: CASSVRLAEAHTQYF
cdr3_nt: TGTGCCAGCAGCGTCCGACTAGCGGAAGCCCATACGCAGTATTTT
d_call: TRBD2
clone_size: -
j_call: TRBJ2-3
v_call: TRBV9

cdr3_aa: CASSENPGPNQPQHF
cdr3_nt: TGTGCCAGCAGCGAAAATCCGGGACCCAATCAGCCCCAGCATTTT
d_call: -
clone_size: -
j_call: TRBJ1-5
v_call: TRBV5-5

cdr3_aa: CASSPGRLYYEQYF
cdr3_nt: TGTGCCAGCTCACCGGGCAGGTTATACTACGAGCAGTACTTC
d_call: -
clone_size: -
j_call: TRBJ2-7
v_call: TRBV18

cdr3_aa: CASSLLENWGVPLNEQYF
cdr3_nt: TGTGCCAGCAGTTTGTTGGAGAATTGGGGAGTGCCCCTAAACGAGCAGTACTTC
d_call: -
clone_size: -
j_call: TRBJ2-7
v_call: TRBV28

cdr3_aa: CATSRGFRELAGGADTQYF
cdr3_nt: TGTGCCACCAGCAGAGGATTTCGGGAGCTAGCGGGAGGGGCAGATACGCAGTATTTT
d_call: TRBD2
clone_size: -
j_call: TRBJ2-3
v_call: TRBV15

cdr3_aa: CASSTGRDQETQYF
cdr3_nt: TGTGCCAGCAGCACTGGTAGAGACCAAGAGACCCAGTACTTC
d_call: -
clone_size: -
j_call: TRBJ2-5
v_call: TRBV5-4

cdr3_aa: CASSHHQGGSTEAFF
cdr3_nt: TGCGCCAGCAGCCATCACCAGGGAGGGAGTACTGAAGCTTTCTTT
d_call: -
clone_size: few
j_call: TRBJ1-1
v_call: TRBV4-3

cdr3_aa: CSVGPSTEASETQYF
cdr3_nt: TGCAGCGTGGGGCCCAGCACGGAGGCTTCAGAGACCCAGTACTTC
d_call: -
clone_size: -
j_call: TRBJ2-5
v_call: TRBV29-1

cdr3_aa: CASSLLQAQSQYF
cdr3_nt: TGTGCCAGCAGCCTACTACAGGCCCAATCGCAGTATTTT
d_call: -
clone_size: -
j_call: TRBJ2-3
v_call: TRBV7-9

cdr3_aa: CASSSQGASEQYF
cdr3_nt: TGTGCCAGCAGTTCGCAGGGGGCGTCTGAGCAGTACTTC
d_call: TRBD1
clone_size: -
j_call: TRBJ2-7
v_call: TRBV6-5

cdr3_aa: CASSLAGVGTEAFF
cdr3_nt: TGTGCCAGCAGCTTAGCAGGGGTGGGCACTGAAGCTTTCTTT
d_call: -
clone_size: -
j_call: TRBJ1-1
v_call: TRBV11-3

cdr3_aa: CASSLGTGGGSPLHF
cdr3_nt: TGTGCCAGCAGCTTAGGAACAGGGGGCGGTTCACCCCTCCACTTT
d_call: TRBD1
clone_size: -
j_call: TRBJ1-6
v_call: TRBV7-3

cdr3_aa: CASSLGQNAFYEQYF
cdr3_nt: TGTGCCAGCAGCTTAGGACAGAATGCATTCTACGAGCAGTACTTC
d_call: -
clone_size: few
j_call: TRBJ2-7
v_call: TRBV7-6

cdr3_aa: CASSPLRDLLGTDTQYF
cdr3_nt: TGCGCCAGCAGCCCCCTACGCGATCTCCTAGGTACCGATACGCAGTATTTT
d_call: -
clone_size: -
j_call: TRBJ2-3
v_call: TRBV4-1

cdr3_aa: CASSPRTEEKNYGYTF
cdr3_nt: TGTGCCAGCAGCCCAAGGACCGAGGAAAAGAACTATGGCTACACCTTC
d_call: -
clone_size: -
j_call: TRBJ1-2
v_call: TRBV7-9

cdr3_aa: CASSVGQASNYGYTF
cdr3_nt: TGTGCCAGCAGCGTGGGACAGGCTTCTAACTATGGCTACACCTTC
d_call: TRBD1
clone_size: -
j_call: TRBJ1-2
v_call: TRBV6-1

cdr3_aa: CASSPHRVKDTEAFF
cdr3_nt: TGTGCCAGCAGCCCCCACAGGGTCAAGGACACTGAAGCTTTCTTT
d_call: -
clone_size: -
j_call: TRBJ1-1
v_call: TRBV7-8

cdr3_aa: CASSRNRGENNEQFF
cdr3_nt: TGTGCCAGCAGTCGGAACAGGGGTGAAAACAATGAGCAGTTCTTC
d_call: TRBD1
clone_size: -
j_call: TRBJ2-1
v_call: TRBV5-4

cdr3_aa: CATSTAGADTQYF
cdr3_nt: TGTGCCACCAGCACCGCCGGCGCAGATACGCAGTATTTT
d_call: -
clone_size: -
j_call: TRBJ2-3
v_call: TRBV15

cdr3_aa: CASSPGTGSYNEQFF
cdr3_nt: TGTGCCAGCAGCCCCGGGACAGGGTCCTACAATGAGCAGTTCTTC
d_call: TRBD1
clone_size: -
j_call: TRBJ2-1
v_call: TRBV6-5

cdr3_aa: CASSRDSGRGETQYF
cdr3_nt: TGTGCCAGCAGCCGCGATAGCGGGAGAGGAGAGACCCAGTACTTC
d_call: TRBD2
clone_size: few
j_call: TRBJ2-5
v_call: TRBV9

cdr3_aa: CASSTGRSSYEQYF
cdr3_nt: TGCGCCAGCAGTACAGGGCGTTCCTCCTACGAGCAGTACTTC
d_call: -
clone_size: -
j_call: TRBJ2-7
v_call: TRBV10-2

cdr3_aa: CSVHSQSSGTEAFF
cdr3_nt: TGCAGCGTTCATTCTCAGTCAAGCGGCACTGAAGCTTTCTTT
d_call: -
clone_size: -
j_call: TRBJ1-1
v_call: TRBV29-1

cdr3_aa: CASSIQGSGETQYF
cdr3_nt: TGTGCCAGTAGTATACAGGGGTCCGGAGAGACCCAGTACTTC
d_call: -
clone_size: -
j_call: TRBJ2-5
v_call: TRBV19

cdr3_aa: CASSLAGTGGSKSYEQYF
cdr3_nt: TGTGCCAGCAGCCTCGCCGGGACAGGGGGCTCAAAATCCTACGAGCAGTACTTC
d_call: TRBD1
clone_size: -
j_call: TRBJ2-7
v_call: TRBV14

cdr3_aa: CASSPQVSGNTIYF
cdr3_nt: TGCGCCAGCAGCCCGCAGGTCTCTGGAAACACCATATATTTT
d_call: -
clone_size: -
j_call: TRBJ1-3
v_call: TRBV4-1